This T cell receptor (beta chain) was recorded in a study of blood T cells in healthy people across ages. A sample-barcoded 5' primer and a J-beta primer mix were used in a second PCR of roughly 6 to 11 cycles. TCRdb called the 5' RACE reads again in MiXCR, with one record for every CDR3 protein. In the table there are more than 650,000 distinct CDR3 sequences, more than 25% of which are singletons. This clonotype was recorded a few times. Its matching antigen is unknown. Study-wide results and limits: Long-lived and aged donors differed, with more naive CD4+ cells and higher diversity in the long-lived. Estimates drawn from one million T cells were deemed to understate diversity.

The CDR3 length is 15 residues. Germline CDR1 reads KGHSH; CDR2 reads LQKENI. V lost 1 base to trimming and J lost 4 bases, with 13 bases between them. The data were also submitted as part of a second study, on T cells of mothers and their children. From that study: Normalized overlap was always slightly, never significantly, higher in related than unrelated mother-child pairs.

Sequenced sample: blood. The J gene is TRBJ2-5, the V gene TRBV18; tentative D call: TRBD2 (5 bases). The TCR originated in a boy between 10 and 17 years old in good health. The CDR3 loop is CASSPRILGGETQYF. The CDR3 coding sequence is TGTGCCAGCTCACCACGCATACTAGGAGGAGAGACCCAGTACTTC.